Shown below are 3 T cell receptor beta chains from a single sample sequenced in a study of blood T cell repertoires in COVID-19. Produced via immunoSEQ multiplex PCR; TCRdb's table is partial and in-frame only. The table lists 100,000 to 150,000 clones, roughly 90% of them singletons, with 3.5% to 5% in the top ten. Sequencing was performed on peripheral blood. These receptors were collected from a man aged 55-75 years with COVID-19, enrolled during active disease.

The chain is built from TRBV5-4 and TRBJ1-2, with D uncertain. Germline-derived CDR1 and CDR2 are SGHNT and YYREEE (reference sequence). The CDR3 has 14 amino acids. Trimming stripped 0 bases from V and 8 bases from J, with 14 bases between. CDR3 loop: CASSLAFRRGGYTF. The CDR3 DNA is TGTGCCAGCAGCTTGGCCTTTCGAAGAGGAGGCTACACCTTC.

V and J are TRBV6-5 and TRBJ2-5; D remains ambiguous. This CDR3 contains 13 residues. Trimming cost V 4 bases and J 4 bases, with 10 bases left between them. The germline CDR1 and CDR2 sequences are MNHEY and SVGAGI. In nucleotides, the CDR3 is TGTGCCAGCAGTTCTCCCGTCGGAGAGACCCAGTACTTC. Protein product: CASSSPVGETQYF.

The CDR3 nucleotides are TGCAGCGTTGCACAGGAATTGAGTGAGCAGTTCTTC. Its protein is CSVAQELSEQFF. The rearrangement links TRBV29-1 to TRBJ2-1, with D maybe TRBD1 (5 bases). The CDR3 length is 12 residues. Between the trimmed V and J ends, which lost 4 bases and 9 bases, there was a span of 13 bases. Germline V gives CDR1 SQVTM, CDR2 ANQGSEA.